This TCR beta chain appears in the sequencing data of a study of metastatic and nonmetastatic thyroid tumors. Across the study: Patients with malignant and benign thyroid disease provided blood and tumor or nodule tissue, whose repertoires were compared.

General study points: Significantly greater TCR beta diversity was reportedly found in malignant thyroid tumors than in benign nodules (in blood and tumor).

All patients reached thyroid surgery having received no treatment beforehand. This clone appeared many times. Antigen unknown. V was pared by 0 bases and J by 5 bases, with 2 bases of the junction left unmatched. Germline CDR1 SGHNT, CDR2 YYREEE (reference sequence). This CDR3 is built from 13 residues. Per the study methods: Researchers built a distant-metastasis classifier for papillary thyroid cancer that drew on CDR3 differences across clinicopathological groups. From the PCR reads, TCRdb re-called clones with MiXCR. Here the V and J calls rest on TCRdb's processing, not on the authors' analysis. The sample contains about 82,000 clones, roughly an eighth of which appear only once.

The sequence was collected from a female donor with papillary thyroid cancer or a benign thyroid nodule (not recorded which). Some clones in this sample may be carry-over from other donors' samples. The sequencing sample was made of tumor tissue. This chain joins TRBV5-4 and TRBJ2-7, with 7 bases that match TRBD1. For the CDR3, the DNA is TGTGCCAGCAGCTTGGCGCAGGGGGACGAGCAGTACTTC. The encoded protein is CASSLAQGDEQYF.